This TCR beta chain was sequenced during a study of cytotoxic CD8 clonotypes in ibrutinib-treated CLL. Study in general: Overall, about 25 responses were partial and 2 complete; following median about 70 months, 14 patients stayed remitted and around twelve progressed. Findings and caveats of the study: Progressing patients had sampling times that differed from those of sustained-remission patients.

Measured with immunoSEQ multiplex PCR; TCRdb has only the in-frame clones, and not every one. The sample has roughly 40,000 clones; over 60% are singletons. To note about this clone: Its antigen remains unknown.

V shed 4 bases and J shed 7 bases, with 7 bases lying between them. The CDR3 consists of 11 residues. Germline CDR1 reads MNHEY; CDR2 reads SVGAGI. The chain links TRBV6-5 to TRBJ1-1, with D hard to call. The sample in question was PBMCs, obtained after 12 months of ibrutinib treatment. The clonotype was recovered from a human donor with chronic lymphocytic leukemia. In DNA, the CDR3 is TGTGCCAGCAGTTTCCGGGATGAAGCTTTCTTT. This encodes CASSFRDEAFF.